The 9 T cell receptor beta chains below were found in one sample sequenced in a study of CD8+CD57+ T cells in acquired aplastic anemia. Patients selected for sequencing had displayed CD8+CD57+ cell expansion by flow cytometry. Genomic DNA was employed as the template in profiling TCR beta VDJ and CDR3. MiXCR, applied by TCRdb to the reads, yields one record per CDR3 protein. The sample consists of around 200,000 distinct CDR3 sequences, approximately 60% of them appearing once. The sample comprised sorted CD4+, CD8+, or CD8+CD57+ T cells (not recorded which) from PBMCs. These receptors were collected from a human donor with aplastic anemia.

This clonotype is deemed large (0.1 to 1%). V gene TRBV29-1 combines with J gene TRBJ2-1, with 8 bases fitting TRBD2. The CDR3 has 11 amino acids. The trim removed 8 bases at V and 10 bases at J, leaving 7 bases unmatched. Germline values: CDR1 SQVTM, CDR2 ANQGSEA. The CDR3: CSLEVAGEQFF. CDR3 bases: TGCAGCCTAGAAGTAGCGGGGGAGCAGTTCTTC.

The chain recombines TRBV29-1 with TRBJ1-4, with D possibly TRBD1 on 5 matching bases. The CDR3 totals 13 residues. The germline gives CDR1 SQVTM, CDR2 ANQGSEA. Trimming cost V 2 bases and J 7 bases, with 11 bases left between them. The CDR3 loop is CSVETGSGEKLFF. DNA of the CDR3: TGCAGCGTTGAAACAGGTTCAGGTGAAAAACTGTTTTTT.

The chain carries TRBV20-1 and TRBJ2-3; 11 nucleotides match TRBD2. Losses at the gene ends were 0 bases for V and 6 bases for J; bases not matched to a gene: 11. The CDR3 is 17 residues long. The germline CDR1 and CDR2 sequences are DFQATT and SNEGSKA (reference sequence). The CDR3 loop reads CSARDIGRLAGGDTQYF. The CDR3 coding sequence is TGCAGTGCTAGAGATATCGGTCGTTTAGCGGGGGGGGATACGCAGTATTTT.

The V call is TRBV24-1, the J call TRBJ2-7; possibly TRBD2 for D (6 bases). V was pared by 5 bases and J by 3 bases, with 25 bases between. The CDR3 runs to 18 residues. Per the germline V gene, CDR1 is KGHDR and CDR2 is SFDVKD. The CDR3 sequence: CATSVSPTGSATIYEQYF. DNA of the CDR3: TGTGCCACCAGTGTCTCTCCCACCGGGAGCGCGACAATCTACGAGCAGTACTTC.

The rearrangement uses TRBV7-4 and TRBJ2-1; 7 nucleotides match TRBD1. The CDR3 covers 15 residues. The germline V gene encodes CDR1 SGHVT and CDR2 SQSDAQ. Trimming cost V 5 bases and J 0 bases; bases outside gene matches: 4. The CDR3 region has the DNA TGTGCCAGCAGCGTTACAGGGGTCTCCTACAATGAGCAGTTCTTC. Translation gives CASSVTGVSYNEQFF.

V and J are TRBV19 and TRBJ1-6, with 8 bases that match TRBD1. V lost 1 base and J lost 9; bases outside the gene matches: 8. The germline CDR1 and CDR2 sequences are LNHDA and SQIVND (reference sequence). This CDR3 contains 16 residues. The CDR3 spells CASSIVPGQGASPLHF. The CDR3 DNA is TGTGCCAGTAGTATAGTGCCTGGACAGGGCGCTTCACCCCTCCACTTT.

This chain joins TRBV20-1 and TRBJ2-1; 10 bases align to TRBD2. CDR1 is DFQATT, CDR2 SNEGSKA, per germline (reference sequence). This CDR3 spans 18 amino acids. J gave up 6 bases and V 0 bases, and 14 bases lay outside the gene matches. The chain's CDR3 is CSARDYASGSALCNEQFF. CDR3 DNA: TGCAGTGCTAGAGATTACGCTAGCGGGAGCGCGTTGTGCAATGAGCAGTTCTTC.

This sequence joins TRBV5-1 and TRBJ2-7, with TRBD2 as a possible D gene (5 bases). The CDR3 sequence is 13 residues long. Trimming left V 0 bases short and J 7 bases short, with 11 bases between. Germline CDR1 is SGHRS and CDR2 is YFSETQ. The CDR3 reads CASSLGGAREQYF. The CDR3 region has the DNA TGCGCCAGCAGCTTGGGGGGAGCACGGGAGCAGTACTTC. The variable domain in full, completed from reference TRBV5-1 and TRBJ2-7, reads KAGVTQTPRYLIKTRGQQVTLSCSPISGHRSVSWYQQTPGQGLQFLFEYFSETQRNKGNFPGRFSGRQFSNSRSEMNVSTLELGDSALYLCASSLGGAREQYFGPGTRLTVT.

Only a few counts were recorded for this clonotype. The chain couples TRBV7-8 to TRBJ2-3; TRBD1 agrees at 9 bases. This CDR3 has 16 residues. V gave up 5 bases and J gave up 5 bases; unmatched junction bases: 11. Germline CDR1 and CDR2: SGHVS and FQNEAQ. CDR3 in DNA: TGTGCCAGCAGCCCGATAGGGGGACAGGGTAGAGATACGCAGTATTTT. Translating gives CASSPIGGQGRDTQYF.